What follows are 7 T cell receptor beta chains derived from one specimen sequenced in a study of blood T cells in healthy people across ages. Primers used in a second PCR of roughly 6 to 11 cycles were a sample-barcoded 5' primer and a J-beta primer mix. Via MiXCR, TCRdb re-called the 5' RACE reads, giving one row per CDR3 protein. The sample carries 800,000 or so distinct CDR3 sequences, less than 60% recorded once. Sequenced sample: blood. Receptor source: an elderly man in good health.

This chain joins TRBV4-2 and TRBJ1-1, with D hard to call. The CDR3 contains 14 residues. Germline V gene sequence: CDR1 LGHNA, CDR2 YNFKEQ. V was pared by 5 bases and J by 3 bases, with 13 bases between. CDR3 nucleotide sequence: TGTGCCAGCAGCAACCAGGTAAGGGACACTGAAGCTTTCTTT. As protein: CASSNQVRDTEAFF.

This chain links TRBV27 with TRBJ2-5; 7 bases align to TRBD1. The CDR3 runs to 19 residues. V lost 7 bases to trimming and J lost 1 base; unmatched junction nucleotides: 21. CDR1 is MNHEY, CDR2 SMNVEV, per germline (reference sequence). The CDR3 sequence: CASTFGDSPRLKLQETQYF. In DNA form, the CDR3 reads TGTGCCAGCACCTTCGGGGACAGCCCACGACTAAAACTCCAAGAGACCCAGTACTTC.

This chain links TRBV29-1 with TRBJ2-7; 9 bases match TRBD1. CDR1 is SQVTM, CDR2 ANQGSEA, per germline. The ends lost 7 bases at V and 0 bases at J; junction bases unmatched: 7. The CDR3 contains 14 residues. The CDR3, as DNA: TGCAGCGCCCTGCCGACAGGGGGCTCCTACGAGCAGTACTTC. Translating it yields CSALPTGGSYEQYF.

With regard to this clonotype: A read error may be the cause here, since a much bigger clone is one base away. The rearrangement uses TRBV10-3 and TRBJ1-1; D might be TRBD1 (5 bases). Germline loops: CDR1 ENHRY, CDR2 SYGVKD. The CDR3 is 15 amino acids. V was pared by 11 bases and J by 3 bases, with 22 bases between. The CDR3 reads CASGAGPSRHTEAFF. The CDR3 nucleotides are TGTGCCTCCGGGGCGGGTCCAAGCAGACACACTGAAGCTTTCTTT.

This chain joins TRBV7-9 and TRBJ2-3; 15 nucleotides agree with TRBD2. This CDR3 spans 18 amino acids. Germline CDR1 and CDR2: SEHNR and FQNEAQ (reference sequence). Trimming took 3 bases from V and 1 from J; bases not matched to a gene: 5. The CDR3 reads CASSFGLAGGPGTDTQYF. The CDR3 DNA reads as TGTGCCAGCAGCTTCGGACTAGCGGGAGGGCCGGGCACAGATACGCAGTATTTT.

The table lists this clonotype with a few counts. The rearrangement uses TRBV27 and TRBJ2-1, with 12 bases identical to TRBD2. Trimming cost V 1 base and J 6 bases; bases outside gene matches: 4. The germline CDR1 and CDR2 sequences are MNHEY and SMNVEV (reference sequence). The CDR3 runs 16 residues. CDR3 in DNA: TGTGCCAGCAGTTTATTCGGACTAGCGGGAAGCAATGAGCAGTTCTTC. This codes for CASSLFGLAGSNEQFF.

The chain combines TRBV2 with TRBJ2-4; a possible D gene is TRBD2 (6 bases). The length of the CDR3 is 16 residues. V lost 7 bases, J lost 1 base, and 17 bases lay in between. Germline V CDR1 and CDR2: SNHLY, FYNNEI. The CDR3 sequence is CASNDIGRSAKNIQYF. As DNA, the CDR3 is TGTGCCAGCAATGATATCGGGAGATCCGCCAAAAACATTCAGTACTTC.